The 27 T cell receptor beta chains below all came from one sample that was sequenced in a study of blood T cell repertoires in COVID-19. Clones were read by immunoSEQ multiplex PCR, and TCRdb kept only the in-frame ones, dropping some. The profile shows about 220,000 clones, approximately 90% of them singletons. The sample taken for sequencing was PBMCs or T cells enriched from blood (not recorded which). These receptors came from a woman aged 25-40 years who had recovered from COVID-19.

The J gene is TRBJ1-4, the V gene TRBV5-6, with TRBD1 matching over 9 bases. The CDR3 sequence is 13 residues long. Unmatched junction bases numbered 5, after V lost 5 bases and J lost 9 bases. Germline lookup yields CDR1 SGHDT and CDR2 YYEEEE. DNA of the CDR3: TGTGCCAGCAGTTACGACAGGGGGAAAAAACTGTTTTTT. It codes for CASSYDRGKKLFF.

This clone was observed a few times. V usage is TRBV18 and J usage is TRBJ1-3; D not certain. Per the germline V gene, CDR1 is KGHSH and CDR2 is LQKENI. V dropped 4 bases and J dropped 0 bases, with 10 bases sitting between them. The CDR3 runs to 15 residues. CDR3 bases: TGTGCCAGCTCACTGGACTTCTTCTCTGGAAACACCATATATTTT. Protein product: CASSLDFFSGNTIYF.

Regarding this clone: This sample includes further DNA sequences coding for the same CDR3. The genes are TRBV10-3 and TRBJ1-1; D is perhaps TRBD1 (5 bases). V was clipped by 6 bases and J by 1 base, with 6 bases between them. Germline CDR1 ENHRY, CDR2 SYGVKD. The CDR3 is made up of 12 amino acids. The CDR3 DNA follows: TGTGCCATCAGCCAGGGGAACACTGAAGCTTTCTTT. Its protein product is CAISQGNTEAFF.

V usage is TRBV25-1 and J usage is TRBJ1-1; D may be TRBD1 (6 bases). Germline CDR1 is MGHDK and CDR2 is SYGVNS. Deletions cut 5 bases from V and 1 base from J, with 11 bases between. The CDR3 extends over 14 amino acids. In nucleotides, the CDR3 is TGTGCCAGCAGTAACGGACAGCCGAACACTGAAGCTTTCTTT. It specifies CASSNGQPNTEAFF.

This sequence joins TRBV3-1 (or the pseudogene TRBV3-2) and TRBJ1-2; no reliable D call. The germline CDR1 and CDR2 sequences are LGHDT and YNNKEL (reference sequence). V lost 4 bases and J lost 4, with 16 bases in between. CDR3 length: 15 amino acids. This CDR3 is CASSPVLTTPYGYTF. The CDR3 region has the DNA TGTGCCAGCAGCCCCGTGCTGACAACGCCCTATGGCTACACCTTC.

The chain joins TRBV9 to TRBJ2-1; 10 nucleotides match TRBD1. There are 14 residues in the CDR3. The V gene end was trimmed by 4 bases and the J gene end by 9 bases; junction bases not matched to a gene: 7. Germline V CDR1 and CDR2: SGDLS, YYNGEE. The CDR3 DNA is TGTGCCAGCAGCTCCGGGACAGGGGTTGGTGAGCAGTTCTTC. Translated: CASSSGTGVGEQFF. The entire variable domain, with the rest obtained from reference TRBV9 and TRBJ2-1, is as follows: DSGVTQTPKHLITATGQRVTLRCSPRSGDLSVYWYQQSLDQGLQFLIQYYNGEERAKGNILERFSAQQFPDLHSELNLSSLELGDSALYFCASSSGTGVGEQFFGPGTRLTVL.

The CDR3 nucleotides are TGCGCCAGCAGCTTTGCACCCCGCGATGTAGTCACCGGGGAGCTGTTTTTT. The encoded protein is CASSFAPRDVVTGELFF. The chain recombines TRBV5-1 with TRBJ2-2, with no clear D. V lost 2 bases, J lost 4 bases, and 18 bases lay in between. Germline V gives CDR1 SGHRS, CDR2 YFSETQ. CDR3 length: 17 amino acids.

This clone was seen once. In DNA form, the CDR3 reads TGTGCCAGTAGTATAAGCGGGGGGGGCACAGATACGCAGTATTTT. The encoded protein is CASSISGGGTDTQYF. The rearrangement joins TRBV19 to TRBJ2-3, with TRBD2 matching 10 bases. Germline V gene lookup returns CDR1 LNHDA and CDR2 SQIVND (reference sequence). The V segment lost 2 bases and the J segment 1 base; nucleotides outside the gene matches: 0. The CDR3 sequence is 15 residues long. The whole variable domain, remainder taken from reference TRBV19 and TRBJ2-3, is DGGITQSPKYLFRKEGQNVTLSCEQNLNHDAMYWYRQDPGQGLRLIYYSQIVNDFQKGDIAEGYSVSREKKESFPLTVTSAQKNPTAFYLCASSISGGGTDTQYFGPGTRLTVL.

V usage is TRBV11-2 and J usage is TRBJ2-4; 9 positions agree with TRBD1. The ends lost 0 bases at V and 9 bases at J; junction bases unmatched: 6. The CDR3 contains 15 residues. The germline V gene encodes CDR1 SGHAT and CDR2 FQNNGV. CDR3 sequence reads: CASSLEGQGLSIQYF. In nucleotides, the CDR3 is TGTGCCAGCAGCTTAGAGGGACAGGGTCTGAGCATTCAGTACTTC.

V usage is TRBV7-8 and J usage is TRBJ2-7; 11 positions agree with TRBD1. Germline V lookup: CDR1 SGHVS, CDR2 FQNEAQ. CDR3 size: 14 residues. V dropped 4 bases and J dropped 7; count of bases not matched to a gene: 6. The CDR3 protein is CASSSGQGAWEQYF. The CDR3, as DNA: TGTGCCAGCAGCTCCGGACAGGGGGCTTGGGAGCAGTACTTC.

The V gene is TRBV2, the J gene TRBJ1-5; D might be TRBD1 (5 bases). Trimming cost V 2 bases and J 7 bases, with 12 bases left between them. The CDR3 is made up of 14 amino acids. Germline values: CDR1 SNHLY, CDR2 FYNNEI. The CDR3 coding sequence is TGTGCCAGCAGTGAAAATTCAGGGTTCCAGCCCCAGCATTTT. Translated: CASSENSGFQPQHF.

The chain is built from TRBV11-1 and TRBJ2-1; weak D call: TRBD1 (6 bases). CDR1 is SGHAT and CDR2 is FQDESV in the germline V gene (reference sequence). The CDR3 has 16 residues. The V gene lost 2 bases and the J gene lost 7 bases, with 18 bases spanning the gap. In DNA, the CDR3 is TGTGCCAGCAGCTTAAGATTAGGACAGATTTCGAATGAGCAGTTCTTC. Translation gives CASSLRLGQISNEQFF.

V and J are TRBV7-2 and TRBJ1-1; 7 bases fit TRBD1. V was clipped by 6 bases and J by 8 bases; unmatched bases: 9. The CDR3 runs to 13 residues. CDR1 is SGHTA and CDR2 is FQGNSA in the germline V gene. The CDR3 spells CASRSGTAREAFF. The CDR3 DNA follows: TGTGCCAGCAGATCCGGGACAGCGAGGGAAGCTTTCTTT.

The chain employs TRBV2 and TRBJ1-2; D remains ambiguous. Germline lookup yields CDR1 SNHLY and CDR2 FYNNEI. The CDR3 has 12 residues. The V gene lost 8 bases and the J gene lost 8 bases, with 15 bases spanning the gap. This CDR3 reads CASGVGFGGYTF. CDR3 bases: TGTGCCAGCGGAGTCGGATTCGGGGGCTACACCTTC.

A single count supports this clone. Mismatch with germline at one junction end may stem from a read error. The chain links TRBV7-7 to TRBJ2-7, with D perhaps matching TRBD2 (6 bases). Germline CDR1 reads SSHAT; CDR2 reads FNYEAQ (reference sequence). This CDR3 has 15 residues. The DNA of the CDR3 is TGTGCTAGCAGCTTAGGACTATCCTCTTCCTACGAGCAGTACTTC. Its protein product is CASSLGLSSSYEQYF.

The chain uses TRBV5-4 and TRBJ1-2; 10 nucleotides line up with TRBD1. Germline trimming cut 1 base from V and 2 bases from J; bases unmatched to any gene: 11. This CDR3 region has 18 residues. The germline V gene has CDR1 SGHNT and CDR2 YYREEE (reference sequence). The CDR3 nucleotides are TGTGCCAGCAGCTTGTTCCGGGACAGGGGCCCCTTGAACTATGGCTACACCTTC. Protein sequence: CASSLFRDRGPLNYGYTF.

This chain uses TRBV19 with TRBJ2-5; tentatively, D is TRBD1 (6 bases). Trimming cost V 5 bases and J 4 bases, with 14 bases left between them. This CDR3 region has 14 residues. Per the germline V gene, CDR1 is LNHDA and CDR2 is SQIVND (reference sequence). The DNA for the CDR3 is TGTGCCAGTAGTCCCTATACCAGGGGAGAGACCCAGTACTTC. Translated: CASSPYTRGETQYF.

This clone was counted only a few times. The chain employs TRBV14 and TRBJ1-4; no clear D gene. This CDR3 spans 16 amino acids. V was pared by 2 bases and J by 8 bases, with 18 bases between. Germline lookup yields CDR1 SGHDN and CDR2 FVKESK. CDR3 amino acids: CASSQLSGDWGEKLFF. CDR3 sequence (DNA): TGTGCCAGCAGCCAACTGAGCGGGGATTGGGGAGAAAAACTGTTTTTT.

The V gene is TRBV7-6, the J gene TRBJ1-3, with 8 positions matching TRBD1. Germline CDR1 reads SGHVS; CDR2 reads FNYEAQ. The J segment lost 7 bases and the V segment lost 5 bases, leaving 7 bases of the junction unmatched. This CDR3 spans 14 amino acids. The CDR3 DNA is TGTGCCAGCAGCCTCAACAGGGGGGGTAACACCATATATTTT. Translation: CASSLNRGGNTIYF.

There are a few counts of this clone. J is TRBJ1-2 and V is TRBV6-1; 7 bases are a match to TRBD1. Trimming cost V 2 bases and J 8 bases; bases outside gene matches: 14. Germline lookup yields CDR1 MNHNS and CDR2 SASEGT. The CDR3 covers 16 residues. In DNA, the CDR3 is TGTGCCAGCAGTGAACTCTCCGGGACAGACCCTCGAGGCTACACCTTC. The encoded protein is CASSELSGTDPRGYTF.

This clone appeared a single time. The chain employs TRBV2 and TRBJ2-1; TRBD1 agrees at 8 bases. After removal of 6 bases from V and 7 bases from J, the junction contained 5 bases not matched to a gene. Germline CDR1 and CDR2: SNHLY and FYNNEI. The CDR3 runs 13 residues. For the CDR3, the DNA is TGTGCCAGCAGGTGGACAGGGTTAAATGAGCAGTTCTTC. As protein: CASRWTGLNEQFF.

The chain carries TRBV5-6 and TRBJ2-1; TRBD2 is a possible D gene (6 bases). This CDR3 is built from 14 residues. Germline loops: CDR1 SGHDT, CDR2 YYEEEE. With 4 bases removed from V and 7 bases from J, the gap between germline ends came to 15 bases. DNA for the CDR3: TGTGCCAGCAGCGGGGAGGTCAGCTCGAATGAGCAGTTCTTC. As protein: CASSGEVSSNEQFF. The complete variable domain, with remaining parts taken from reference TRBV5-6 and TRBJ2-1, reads DAGVTQSPTHLIKTRGQQVTLRCSPKSGHDTVSWYQQALGQGPQFIFQYYEEEERQRGNFPDRFSGHQFPNYSSELNVNALLLGDSALYLCASSGEVSSNEQFFGPGTRLTVL.

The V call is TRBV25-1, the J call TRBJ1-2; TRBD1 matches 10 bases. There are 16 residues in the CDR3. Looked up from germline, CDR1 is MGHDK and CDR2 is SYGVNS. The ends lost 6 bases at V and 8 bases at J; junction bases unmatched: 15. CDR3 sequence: CASSLLPGQGRWGYTF. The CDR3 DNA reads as TGTGCCAGCAGCCTCCTCCCGGGACAGGGGAGGTGGGGCTACACCTTC.

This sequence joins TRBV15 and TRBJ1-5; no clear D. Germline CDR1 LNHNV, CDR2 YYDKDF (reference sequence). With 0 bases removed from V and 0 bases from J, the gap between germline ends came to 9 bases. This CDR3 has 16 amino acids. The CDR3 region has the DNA TGTGCCACCAGCAGAGATCGTAGCAGTAGCAATCAGCCCCAGCATTTT. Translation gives CATSRDRSSSNQPQHF.

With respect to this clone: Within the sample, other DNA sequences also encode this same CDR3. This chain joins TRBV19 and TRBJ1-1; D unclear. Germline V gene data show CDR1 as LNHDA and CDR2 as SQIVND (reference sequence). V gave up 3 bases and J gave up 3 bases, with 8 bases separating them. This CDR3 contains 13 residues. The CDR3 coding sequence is TGTGCCAGTAGTATTGGGAGAGACACTGAAGCTTTCTTT. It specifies CASSIGRDTEAFF.

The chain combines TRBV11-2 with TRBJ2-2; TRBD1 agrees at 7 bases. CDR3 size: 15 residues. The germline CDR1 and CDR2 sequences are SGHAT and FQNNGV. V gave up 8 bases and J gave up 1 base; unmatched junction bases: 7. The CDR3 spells CASVRTGVNTGELFF. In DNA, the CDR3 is TGTGCCAGCGTCCGTACAGGGGTGAACACCGGGGAGCTGTTTTTT.

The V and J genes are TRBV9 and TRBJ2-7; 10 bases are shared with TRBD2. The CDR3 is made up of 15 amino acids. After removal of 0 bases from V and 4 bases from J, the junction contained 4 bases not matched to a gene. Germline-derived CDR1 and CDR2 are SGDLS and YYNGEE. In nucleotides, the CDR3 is TGTGCCAGCAGCGTAGCTAGCGGGGGAGAGTACGAGCAGTACTTC. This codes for CASSVASGGEYEQYF.